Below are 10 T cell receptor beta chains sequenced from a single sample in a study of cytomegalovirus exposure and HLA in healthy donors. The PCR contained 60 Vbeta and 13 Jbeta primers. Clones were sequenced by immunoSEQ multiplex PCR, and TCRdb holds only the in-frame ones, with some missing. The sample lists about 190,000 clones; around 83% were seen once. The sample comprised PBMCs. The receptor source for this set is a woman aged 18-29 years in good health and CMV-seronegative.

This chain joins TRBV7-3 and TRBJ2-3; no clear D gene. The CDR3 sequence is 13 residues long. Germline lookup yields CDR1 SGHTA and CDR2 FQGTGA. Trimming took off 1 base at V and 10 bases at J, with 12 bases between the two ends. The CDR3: CASSLNGQTAQYF. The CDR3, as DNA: TGTGCCAGCAGCTTAAATGGGCAAACGGCGCAGTATTTT.

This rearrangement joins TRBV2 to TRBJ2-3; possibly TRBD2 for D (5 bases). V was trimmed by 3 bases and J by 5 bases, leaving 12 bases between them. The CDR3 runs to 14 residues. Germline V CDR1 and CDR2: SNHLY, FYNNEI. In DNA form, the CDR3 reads TGTGCCAGCAGTGATTCGGGATTCCAAGATACGCAGTATTTT. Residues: CASSDSGFQDTQYF.

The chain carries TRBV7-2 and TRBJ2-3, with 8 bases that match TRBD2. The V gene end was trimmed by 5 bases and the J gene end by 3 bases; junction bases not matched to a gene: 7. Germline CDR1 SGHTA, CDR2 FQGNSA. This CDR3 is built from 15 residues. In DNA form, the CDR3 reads TGTGCCAGCAGCACTTCGGGGGGGATAACAGATACGCAGTATTTT. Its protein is CASSTSGGITDTQYF.

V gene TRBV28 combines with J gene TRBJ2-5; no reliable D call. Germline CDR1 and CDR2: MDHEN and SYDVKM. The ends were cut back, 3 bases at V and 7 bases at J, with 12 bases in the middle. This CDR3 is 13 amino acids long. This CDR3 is CASSFEPPRTQYF. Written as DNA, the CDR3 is TGTGCCAGCAGTTTCGAACCCCCCAGGACCCAGTACTTC.

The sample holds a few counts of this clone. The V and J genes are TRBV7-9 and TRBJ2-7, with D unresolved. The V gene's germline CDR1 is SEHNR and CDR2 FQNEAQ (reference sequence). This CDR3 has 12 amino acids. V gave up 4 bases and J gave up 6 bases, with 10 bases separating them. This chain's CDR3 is CASSSGQSEQYF. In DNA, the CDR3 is TGTGCCAGCAGCTCCGGTCAATCCGAGCAGTACTTC.

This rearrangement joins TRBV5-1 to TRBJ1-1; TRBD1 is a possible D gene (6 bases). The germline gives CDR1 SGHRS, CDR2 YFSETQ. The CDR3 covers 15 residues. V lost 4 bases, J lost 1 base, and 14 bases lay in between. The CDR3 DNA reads TGCGCCAGCAGCCCTCATCAGGGGTCGAACACTGAAGCTTTCTTT. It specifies CASSPHQGSNTEAFF.

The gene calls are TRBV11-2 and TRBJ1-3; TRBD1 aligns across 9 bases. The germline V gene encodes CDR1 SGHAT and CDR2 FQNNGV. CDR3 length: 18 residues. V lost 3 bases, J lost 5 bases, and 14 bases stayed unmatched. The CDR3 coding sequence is TGTGCCAGCAGCTTTATGCCACTGACAGGGGGGAGTAGAAACACCATATATTTT. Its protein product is CASSFMPLTGGSRNTIYF.

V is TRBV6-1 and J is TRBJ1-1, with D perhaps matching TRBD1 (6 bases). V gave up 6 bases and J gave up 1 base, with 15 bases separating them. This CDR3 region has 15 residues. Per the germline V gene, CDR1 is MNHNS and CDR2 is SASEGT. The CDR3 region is CASRGFGTSNTEAFF. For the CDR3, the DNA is TGTGCCAGCAGGGGGTTCGGGACATCGAACACTGAAGCTTTCTTT.

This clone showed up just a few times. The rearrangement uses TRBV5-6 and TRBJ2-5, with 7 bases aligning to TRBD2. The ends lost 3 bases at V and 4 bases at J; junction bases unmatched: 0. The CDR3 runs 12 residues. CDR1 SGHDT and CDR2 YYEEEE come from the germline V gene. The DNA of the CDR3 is TGTGCCAGCAGCTGGGGGGGAGAGACCCAGTACTTC. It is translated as CASSWGGETQYF.

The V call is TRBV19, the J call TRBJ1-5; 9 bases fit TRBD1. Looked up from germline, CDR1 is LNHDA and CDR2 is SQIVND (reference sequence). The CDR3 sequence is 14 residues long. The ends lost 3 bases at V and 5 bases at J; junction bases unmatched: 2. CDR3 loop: CASSIGQGYQPQHF. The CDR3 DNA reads TGTGCCAGTAGTATCGGACAGGGGTATCAGCCCCAGCATTTT.